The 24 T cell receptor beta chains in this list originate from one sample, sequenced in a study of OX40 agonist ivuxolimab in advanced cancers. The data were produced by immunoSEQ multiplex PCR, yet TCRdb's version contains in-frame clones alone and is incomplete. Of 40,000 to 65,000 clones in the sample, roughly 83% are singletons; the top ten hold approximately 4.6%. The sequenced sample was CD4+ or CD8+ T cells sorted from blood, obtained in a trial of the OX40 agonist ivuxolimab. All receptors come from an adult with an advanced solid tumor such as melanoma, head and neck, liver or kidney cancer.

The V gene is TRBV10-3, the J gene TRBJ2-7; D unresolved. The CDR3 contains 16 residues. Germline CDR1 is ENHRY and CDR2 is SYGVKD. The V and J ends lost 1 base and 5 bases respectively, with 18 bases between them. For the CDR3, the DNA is TGTGCCATCAGTGAGTACCCGGGTAGCTTTATCGACGAGCAGTACTTC. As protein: CAISEYPGSFIDEQYF.

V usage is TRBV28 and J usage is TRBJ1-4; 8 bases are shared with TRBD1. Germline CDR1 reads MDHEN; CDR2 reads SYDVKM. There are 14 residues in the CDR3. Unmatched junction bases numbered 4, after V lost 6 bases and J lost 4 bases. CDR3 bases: TGTGCCAGCAGCCTACAGGGGGTTAATGAAAAACTGTTTTTT. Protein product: CASSLQGVNEKLFF.

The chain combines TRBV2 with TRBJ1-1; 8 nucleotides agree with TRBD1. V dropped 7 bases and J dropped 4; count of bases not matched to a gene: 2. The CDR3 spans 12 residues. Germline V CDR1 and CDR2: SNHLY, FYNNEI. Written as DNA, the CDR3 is TGTGCCAGCAAGACAGGGGCCACTGAAGCTTTCTTT. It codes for CASKTGATEAFF. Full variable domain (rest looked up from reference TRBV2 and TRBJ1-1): EPEVTQTPSHQVTQMGQEVILRCVPISNHLYFYWYRQILGQKVEFLVSFYNNEISEKSEIFDDQFSVERPDGSNFTLKIRSTKLEDSAMYFCASKTGATEAFFGQGTRLTVV.

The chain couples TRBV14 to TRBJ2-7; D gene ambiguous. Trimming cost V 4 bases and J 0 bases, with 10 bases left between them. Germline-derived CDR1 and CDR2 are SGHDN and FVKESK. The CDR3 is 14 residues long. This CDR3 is CASSPVMSSYEQYF. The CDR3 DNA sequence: TGTGCCAGCAGCCCCGTGATGAGCTCCTACGAGCAGTACTTC.

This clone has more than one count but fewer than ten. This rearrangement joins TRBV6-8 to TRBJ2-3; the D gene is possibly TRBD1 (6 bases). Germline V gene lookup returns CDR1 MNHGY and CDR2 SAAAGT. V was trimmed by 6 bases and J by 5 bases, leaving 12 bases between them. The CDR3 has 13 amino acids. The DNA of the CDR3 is TGTGCCAGCAGCACCCAACAGGGAGATACGCAGTATTTT. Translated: CASSTQQGDTQYF.

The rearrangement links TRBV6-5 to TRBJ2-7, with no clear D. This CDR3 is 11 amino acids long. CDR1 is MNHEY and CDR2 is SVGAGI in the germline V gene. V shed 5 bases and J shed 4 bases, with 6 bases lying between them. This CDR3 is CASSGLYEQYF. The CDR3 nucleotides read TGTGCCAGCAGTGGATTATACGAGCAGTACTTC.

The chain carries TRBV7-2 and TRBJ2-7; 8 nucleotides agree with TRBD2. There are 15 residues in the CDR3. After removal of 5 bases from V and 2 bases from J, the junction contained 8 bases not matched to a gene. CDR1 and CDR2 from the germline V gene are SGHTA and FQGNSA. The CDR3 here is CASSQSPGLAYEQYF. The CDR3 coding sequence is TGTGCCAGCAGCCAGAGCCCGGGACTAGCCTACGAGCAGTACTTC.

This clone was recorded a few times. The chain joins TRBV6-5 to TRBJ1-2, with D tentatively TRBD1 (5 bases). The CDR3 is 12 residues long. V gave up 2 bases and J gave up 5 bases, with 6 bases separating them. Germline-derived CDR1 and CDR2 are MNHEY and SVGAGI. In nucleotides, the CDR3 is TGTGCCAGCAGTTACGCAGGGTATGGCTACACCTTC. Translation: CASSYAGYGYTF.

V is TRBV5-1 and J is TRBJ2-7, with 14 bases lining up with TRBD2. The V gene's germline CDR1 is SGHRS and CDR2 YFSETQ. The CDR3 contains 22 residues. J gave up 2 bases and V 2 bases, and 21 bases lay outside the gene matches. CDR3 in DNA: TGCGCCAGCAGCTTCAACCCCCTGAACGGACTAGCGGGAGGTCCCGGGACCTACGAGCAGTACTTC. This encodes CASSFNPLNGLAGGPGTYEQYF.

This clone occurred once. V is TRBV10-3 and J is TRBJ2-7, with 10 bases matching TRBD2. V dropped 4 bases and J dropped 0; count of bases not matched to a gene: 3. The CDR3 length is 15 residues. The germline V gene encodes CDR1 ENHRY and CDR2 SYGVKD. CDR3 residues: CAISGTSGSSYEQYF. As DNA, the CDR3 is TGTGCCATCAGTGGGACTAGCGGTAGCTCCTACGAGCAGTACTTC.

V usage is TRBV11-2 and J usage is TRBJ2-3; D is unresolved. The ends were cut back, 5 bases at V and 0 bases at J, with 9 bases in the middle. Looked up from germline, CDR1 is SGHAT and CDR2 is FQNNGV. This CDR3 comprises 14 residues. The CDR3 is CASSPLTSTDTQYF. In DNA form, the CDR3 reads TGTGCCAGCAGCCCCCTGACTAGCACAGATACGCAGTATTTT.

The CDR3, as DNA: TGTGCCAGTAGATCCTCGGAAGGGGTAAACCTCTATGGCTACACCTTC. This codes for CASRSSEGVNLYGYTF. The rearrangement uses TRBV19 and TRBJ1-2, with D tentatively TRBD1 (5 bases). The CDR3 spans 16 residues. Trimming stripped 6 bases from V and 4 bases from J, with 21 bases between. Germline V gene lookup returns CDR1 LNHDA and CDR2 SQIVND (reference sequence).

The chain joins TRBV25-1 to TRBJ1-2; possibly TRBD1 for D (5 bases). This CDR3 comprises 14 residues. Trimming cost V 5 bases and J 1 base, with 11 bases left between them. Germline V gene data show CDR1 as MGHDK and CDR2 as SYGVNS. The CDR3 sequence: CASSFGDRNYGYTF. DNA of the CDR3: TGTGCCAGCAGTTTCGGGGACCGTAACTATGGCTACACCTTC.

The CDR3 DNA reads as TGTGCCAGCAGCCCGGGGGGGAGGCAAGAGACCCAGTACTTC. As protein: CASSPGGRQETQYF. The gene calls are TRBV7-2 and TRBJ2-5; the match to TRBD2 covers 8 bases. The ends lost 5 bases at V and 2 bases at J; junction bases unmatched: 4. The CDR3 spans 14 residues. Germline V gene data show CDR1 as SGHTA and CDR2 as FQGNSA.

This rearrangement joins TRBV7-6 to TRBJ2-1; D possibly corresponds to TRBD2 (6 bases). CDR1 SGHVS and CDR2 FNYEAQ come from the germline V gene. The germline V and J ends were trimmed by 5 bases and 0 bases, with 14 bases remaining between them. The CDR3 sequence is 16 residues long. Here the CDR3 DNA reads TGTGCCAGCAGCCTAATACGCGGGGTCTCCTACAATGAGCAGTTCTTC. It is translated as CASSLIRGVSYNEQFF.

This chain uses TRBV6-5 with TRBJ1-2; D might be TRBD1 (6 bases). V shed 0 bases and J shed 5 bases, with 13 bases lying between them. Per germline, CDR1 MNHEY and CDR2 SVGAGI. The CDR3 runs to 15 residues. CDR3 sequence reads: CASSYSTTGLYGYTF. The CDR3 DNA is TGTGCCAGCAGTTACTCGACCACAGGGTTATATGGCTACACCTTC.

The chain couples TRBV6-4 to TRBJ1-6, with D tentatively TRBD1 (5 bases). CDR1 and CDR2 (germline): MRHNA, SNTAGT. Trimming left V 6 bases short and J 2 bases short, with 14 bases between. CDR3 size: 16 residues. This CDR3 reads CASRGPGGPYNSPLHF. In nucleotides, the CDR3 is TGTGCCAGCAGGGGGCCTGGGGGTCCCTATAATTCACCCCTCCACTTT.

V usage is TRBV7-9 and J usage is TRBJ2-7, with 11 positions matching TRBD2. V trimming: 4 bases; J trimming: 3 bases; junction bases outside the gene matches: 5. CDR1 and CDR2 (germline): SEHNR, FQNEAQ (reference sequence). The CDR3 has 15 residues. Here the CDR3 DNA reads TGTGCCAGCAGCTGGGTTAGCGGGAGGGTCTACGAGCAGTACTTC. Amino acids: CASSWVSGRVYEQYF.

CDR3 in amino acids: CATSSINTDTQYF. CDR3 nucleotide sequence: TGTGCCACCAGCAGTATTAACACAGATACGCAGTATTTT. The chain links TRBV15 to TRBJ2-3; unclear D gene. Trimming left V 3 bases short and J 2 bases short, with 6 bases between. The germline V gene has CDR1 LNHNV and CDR2 YYDKDF (reference sequence). The CDR3 runs 13 residues.

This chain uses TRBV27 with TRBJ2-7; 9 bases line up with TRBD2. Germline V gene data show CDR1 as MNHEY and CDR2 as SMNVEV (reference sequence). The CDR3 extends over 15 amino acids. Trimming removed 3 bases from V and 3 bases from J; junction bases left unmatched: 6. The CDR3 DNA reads TGTGCCAGCAGTTTGGGTCTAGCGGGGTTCTACGAGCAGTACTTC. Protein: CASSLGLAGFYEQYF.

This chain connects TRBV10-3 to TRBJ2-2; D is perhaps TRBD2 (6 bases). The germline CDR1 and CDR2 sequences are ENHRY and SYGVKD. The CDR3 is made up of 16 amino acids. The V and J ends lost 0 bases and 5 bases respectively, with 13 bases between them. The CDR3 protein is CAISESAEGKTGELFF. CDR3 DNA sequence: TGTGCCATCAGTGAGTCGGCGGAGGGCAAAACCGGGGAGCTGTTTTTT.

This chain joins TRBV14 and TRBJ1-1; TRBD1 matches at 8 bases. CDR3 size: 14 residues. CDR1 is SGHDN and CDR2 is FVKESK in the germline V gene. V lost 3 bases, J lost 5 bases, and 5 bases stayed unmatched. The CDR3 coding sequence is TGTGCCAGCAGCCACCGACAGGGGAGGACTGAAGCTTTCTTT. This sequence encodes CASSHRQGRTEAFF.

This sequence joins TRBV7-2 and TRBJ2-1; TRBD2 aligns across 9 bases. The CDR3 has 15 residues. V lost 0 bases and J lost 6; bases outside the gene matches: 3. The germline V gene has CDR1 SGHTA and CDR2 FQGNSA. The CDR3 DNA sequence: TGTGCCAGCAGCTTAGCTAGCGGGAGATTCAATGAGCAGTTCTTC. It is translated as CASSLASGRFNEQFF.

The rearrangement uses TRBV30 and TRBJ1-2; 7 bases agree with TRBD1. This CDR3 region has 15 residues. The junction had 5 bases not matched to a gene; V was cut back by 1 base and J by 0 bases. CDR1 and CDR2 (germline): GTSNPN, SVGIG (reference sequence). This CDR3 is CAWSAGTATNYGYTF. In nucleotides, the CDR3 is TGTGCCTGGAGTGCGGGGACAGCTACTAACTATGGCTACACCTTC.